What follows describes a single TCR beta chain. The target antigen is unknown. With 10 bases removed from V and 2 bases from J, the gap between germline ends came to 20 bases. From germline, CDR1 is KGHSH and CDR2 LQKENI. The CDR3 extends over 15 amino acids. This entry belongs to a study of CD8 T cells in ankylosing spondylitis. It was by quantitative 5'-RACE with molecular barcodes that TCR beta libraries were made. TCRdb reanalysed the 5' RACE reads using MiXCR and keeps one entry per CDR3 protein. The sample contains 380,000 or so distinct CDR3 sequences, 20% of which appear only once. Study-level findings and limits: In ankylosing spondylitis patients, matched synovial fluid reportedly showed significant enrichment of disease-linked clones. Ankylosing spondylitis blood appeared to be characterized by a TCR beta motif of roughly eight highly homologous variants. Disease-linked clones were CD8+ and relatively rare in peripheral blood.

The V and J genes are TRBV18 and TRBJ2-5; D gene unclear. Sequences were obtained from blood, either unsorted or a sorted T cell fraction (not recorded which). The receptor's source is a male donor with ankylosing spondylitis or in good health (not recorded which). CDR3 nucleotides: TGTGCCACCAAAGGACCGGGCCAAATTCAAGAGACCCAGTACTTC. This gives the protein CATKGPGQIQETQYF.